A selection of T cell receptor beta chains follows, all from one sample in a study of cytomegalovirus exposure and HLA in healthy donors. Repertoires were generated with immunoSEQ multiplex PCR, while TCRdb's copy carries only in-frame clones and drops some. Of 70,000 to 80,000 clones listed, around 80% are singletons. Sequencing was done on a sample of PBMCs. The source is a man aged 18 to 30 in good health and CMV-seronegative. Both conserved end residues are part of each CDR3. The D gene is left open where the match is weak. Some rows mark clone size as missing; the rest say once, few, many or name a class of expanded clone.

TRBJ1-6	TRBV29-1	TRBD1	-	CSVGQGHDSPLHF	TGCAGCGTGGGACAGGGTCATGATTCACCCCTCCACTTT
TRBJ1-1	TRBV7-9	-	-	CASSLDLSTEAFF	TGTGCCAGCAGCTTAGACTTGTCGACTGAAGCTTTCTTT
TRBJ1-5	TRBV7-2	TRBD1	-	CASSLVPGQGNQPQHF	TGTGCCAGCAGCTTAGTCCCGGGACAGGGTAATCAGCCCCAGCATTTT
TRBJ2-6	TRBV4-2	TRBD1	few	CASSQTGGSGANVLTF	TGTGCCAGCAGCCAGACAGGGGGTTCTGGGGCCAACGTCCTGACTTTC
TRBJ2-2	TRBV15	-	-	CATSLRAGIGGEVKGRELFF	TGTGCCACCAGCCTTCGGGCAGGGATTGGCGGCGAGGTGAAAGGCCGGGAGCTGTTTTTT
TRBJ1-6	TRBV7-2	-	-	CASSPESSYNSPLHF	TGTGCCAGCAGCCCGGAGAGCTCCTATAATTCACCCCTCCACTTT
TRBJ2-1	TRBV9	TRBD2	-	CASSVGFRLAGSGNEQFF	TGTGCCAGCAGCGTGGGTTTCAGGCTAGCGGGATCGGGCAATGAGCAGTTCTTC
TRBJ1-2	TRBV19	TRBD1	-	CASTVDRELGYTF	TGTGCCAGTACCGTCGACAGGGAGTTAGGCTACACCTTC
TRBJ2-1	TRBV4-1	TRBD1	-	CASSKPGQGGDEQFF	TGCGCCAGCAGTAAGCCGGGACAGGGAGGCGATGAGCAGTTCTTC
TRBJ2-7	TRBV5-1	TRBD2	-	CASSFRTSGGPTYEQYF	TGCGCCAGCAGCTTTAGGACTAGCGGGGGCCCTACCTACGAGCAGTACTTC
TRBJ2-7	TRBV25-1	-	-	CATNSNSYEQYF	TGTGCCACCAATAGTAACTCCTACGAGCAGTACTTC